This T cell receptor beta chain was identified in a study of cytomegalovirus exposure and HLA in healthy donors. The CDR3 loop spans 14 amino acids. The V end was cut by 1 base, the J end by 11 bases, with 16 bases between. CDR1 LNHDA and CDR2 SQIVND come from the germline V gene (reference sequence). The PCR ran on 60 Vbeta and 13 Jbeta primers. TCRdb's table, derived via immunoSEQ multiplex PCR, lists solely in-frame clones and lacks some. This sample has some 97,000 clones, with roughly four fifths found just once. The sequence was collected from a male donor in good health and CMV-seropositive. This chain links TRBV19 with TRBJ2-3; the D gene is possibly TRBD1 (5 bases). The sample was PBMCs. CDR3 coding DNA: TGTGCCAGTAGTATAGCCTCGGACAACTACGGGCAGTATTTT. Encoded protein: CASSIASDNYGQYF.